The entry below gives a single TCR beta chain sequence along with its context. Its antigen is not known. The sample is drawn from a study of T cells expressing NK-cell markers. Study background: The authors derived TCR beta repertoires from sorted CD3+CD56+NKG2C+, CD3+CD56+NKG2C- and CD3+CD56-NKG2C+ T cells.

Germline V gives CDR1 SGDLS, CDR2 YYNGEE. The CDR3 is 13 residues long. Overall study results and limits: Once again these clonotypes came out on top in the CD3+CD56-NKG2C+ fraction of several donors. Roughly six donors carried dominant NKG2C+ clonotypes that made up roughly 1.0-8% of their CD8+ T cells.

UMIs were included in TCR beta cDNA generated by 5'RACE template switching. Each CDR3 protein gets one entry in TCRdb, which reprocessed the 5' RACE reads and gives no DNA. The sample data list a few hundred thousand distinct CDR3 sequences. The chain uses TRBV9 and TRBJ2-5; the TCRdb D gene call, TRBD2, has no DNA to confirm it. The specimen sequenced was blood T cells: a sorted CD56 or NKG2C T cell subset, CD4+ or CD8+ T cells, or bulk PBMC T cells (not recorded which). The receptor's source is a man younger than 30 in good health. CDR3 region: CASNSGNQETQYF.